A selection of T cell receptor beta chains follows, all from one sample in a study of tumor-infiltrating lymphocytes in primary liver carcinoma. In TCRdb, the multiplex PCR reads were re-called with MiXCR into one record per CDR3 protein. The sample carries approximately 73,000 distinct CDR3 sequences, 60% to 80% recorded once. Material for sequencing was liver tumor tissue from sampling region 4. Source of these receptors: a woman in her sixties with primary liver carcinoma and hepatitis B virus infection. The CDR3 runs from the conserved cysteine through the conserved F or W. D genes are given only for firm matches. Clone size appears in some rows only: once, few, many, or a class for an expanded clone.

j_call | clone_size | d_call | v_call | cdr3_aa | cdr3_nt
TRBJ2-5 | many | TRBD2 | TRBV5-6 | CASSPPGLAGETQYF | TGTGCCAGCAGCCCCCCAGGACTAGCCGGAGAGACCCAGTACTTC
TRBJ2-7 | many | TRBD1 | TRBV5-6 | CASSYNPGQGYEQYF | TGTGCCAGCAGTTATAACCCGGGACAGGGTTACGAGCAGTACTTC
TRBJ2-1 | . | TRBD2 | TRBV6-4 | CASSEEASGYNEQSF | TGTGCCAGCAGTGAGGAGGCTAGCGGGTACAATGAGCAGTCCTTC
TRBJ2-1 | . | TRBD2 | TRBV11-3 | CARRLGTSGKIEQFF | TGTGCCAGACGCTTAGGAACTAGCGGGAAGATTGAGCAGTTCTTC
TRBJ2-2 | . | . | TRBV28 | CARSFLGGDRETGELFF | TGTGCCAGGAGTTTTCTCGGGGGCGATAGAGAAACCGGGGAGCTGTTTTTT
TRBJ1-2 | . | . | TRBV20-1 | CSASSTDRYGYTF | TGCAGTGCTAGTTCCACGGACCGCTATGGCTACACCTTC
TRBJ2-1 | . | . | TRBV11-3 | CASSFSSVGNEQFF | TGTGCCAGCAGCTTCTCTTCCGTCGGTAATGAGCAGTTCTTC
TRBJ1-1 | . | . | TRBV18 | CASSLTRDMNTEAFF | TGTGCCAGCTCACTGACGCGGGACATGAACACTGAAGCTTTCTTT
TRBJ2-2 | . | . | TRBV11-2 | CVSSLGRTGELFF | TGTGTCAGTAGCTTAGGTAGGACTGGGGAGCTGTTTTTT
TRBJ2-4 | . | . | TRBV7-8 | CANGLAPGLAKNIQYF | TGTGCCAACGGCTTAGCGCCGGGGCTAGCCAAAAACATTCAGTACTTC
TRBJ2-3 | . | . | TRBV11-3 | CASCSWSLDKGTDTQYF | TGTGCCAGCTGCTCTTGGTCCCTCGACAAGGGCACAGATACGCAGTATTTT
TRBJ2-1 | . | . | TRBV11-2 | CACSLDQEGIVYNKQFF | TGTGCCTGCAGCTTAGATCAAGAGGGTATAGTCTACAATAAGCAGTTCTTC
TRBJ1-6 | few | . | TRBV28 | CASSFVADSYNSPLHF | TGTGCCAGCAGTTTTGTGGCAGACTCCTATAATTCACCCCTCCACTTT
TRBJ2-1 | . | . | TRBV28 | CASSFSSGRMEQFF | TGTGCCAGCAGTTTTAGCAGCGGACGGATGGAGCAGTTCTTC
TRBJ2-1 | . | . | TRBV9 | CASSVPPEGQFF | TGTGCCAGCAGCGTGCCCCCGGAAGGGCAGTTCTTC
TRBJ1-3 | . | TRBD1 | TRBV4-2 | CAISQYGGGFTGNTINF | TGTGCCATCAGCCAATATGGAGGGGGCTTTACCGGAAACACCATAAATTTT
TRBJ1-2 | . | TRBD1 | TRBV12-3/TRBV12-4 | CASTIDRDYGYTF | TGTGCCAGCACTATTGACAGGGACTATGGCTACACCTTC
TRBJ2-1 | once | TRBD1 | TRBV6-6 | CASRARGSSYNEQSF | TGTGCCAGCAGGGCCAGGGGGAGCTCCTACAATGAGCAGTCCTTC
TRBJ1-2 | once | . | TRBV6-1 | CASTEFSQDLYGYTF | TGTGCCAGCACTGAATTTTCACAGGATCTTTATGGCTACACCTTC
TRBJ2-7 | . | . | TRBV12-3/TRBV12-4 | CASTSGTEQYF | TGTGCCAGCACCTCAGGTACCGAGCAGTATTTC
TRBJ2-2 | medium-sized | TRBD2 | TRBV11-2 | CASSFPIAGVSTGELFF | TGTGCCAGCAGCTTCCCCATAGCGGGAGTTTCCACCGGGGAGCTGTTTTTT
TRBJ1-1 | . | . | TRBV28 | CASTRQNTEAFF | TGTGCCAGCACAAGGCAGAACACTGAAGCTTTCTTT
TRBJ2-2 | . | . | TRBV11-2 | CTSSLGRAGELFF | TGTACCAGCAGCTTAGGTAGGGCTGGGGAGCTGTTTTTT
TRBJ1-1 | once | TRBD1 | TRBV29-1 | CSVPSTGGIRTEAFF | TGCAGCGTACCAAGTACAGGGGGCATCAGGACTGAAGCTTTCTTT
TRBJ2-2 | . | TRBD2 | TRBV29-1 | CSVQGISGELFF | TGCAGCGTTCAGGGTATTAGCGGGGAACTGTTTTTT
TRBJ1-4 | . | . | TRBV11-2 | CASSFRDKGEKLPF | TGCGCCAGCAGCTTCCGGGACAAGGGTGAAAAACTGCCTTTT
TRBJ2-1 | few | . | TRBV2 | CASSAGTYNEQFF | TGTGCCAGCAGTGCCGGGACGTACAATGAGCAGTTCTTC
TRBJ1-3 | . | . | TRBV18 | CASSQTDGAGNTIYF | TGTGCCAGCTCACAAACCGACGGCGCTGGAAACACCATATATTTT
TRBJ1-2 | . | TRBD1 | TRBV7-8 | CANSLDGQGAGGYTF | TGTGCCAACAGCTTAGATGGTCAGGGGGCGGGTGGCTACACCTTC
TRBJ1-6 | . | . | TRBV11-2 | CAGSLEAAAISPLHF | TGTGCCGGCAGCTTAGAAGCGGCAGCTATCTCACCCCTCCATTTT
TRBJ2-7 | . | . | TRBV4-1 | CASSQGRGGVGTYEQYF | TGTGCCAGCAGCCAAGGCCGCGGCGGAGTTGGGACCTACGAGCAGTACTTC
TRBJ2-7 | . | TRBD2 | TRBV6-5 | CASSTLAASPYEQYF | TGTGCCAGCAGTACACTAGCGGCGAGCCCCTACGAGCAGTACTTC
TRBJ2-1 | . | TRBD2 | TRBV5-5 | CASSSGLAGAYNEQLF | TGTGCCAGCAGCTCCGGACTAGCAGGAGCTTACAATGAGCAGTTATTC
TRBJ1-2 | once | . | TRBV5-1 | CASSLDGASGYTF | TGCGCCAGCAGCTTGGATGGGGCCAGTGGCTACACATTC
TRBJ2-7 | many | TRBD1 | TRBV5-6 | CASSFRGTASYEQYF | TGTGCCAGCAGCTTCAGAGGGACAGCTTCCTACGAGCAGTACTTC
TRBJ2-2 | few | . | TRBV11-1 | CASSLAWGRNTGELFF | TGTGCCAGCAGCTTAGCCTGGGGACGGAACACCGGGGAGCTGTTTTTT